The table lists the clone carrying this TCR beta chain with a count of one. Its antigen is not identified. These data belong to a study of graft-versus-host responses after intestinal transplantation. The wider study: Isolated intestinal, liver-intestinal, or multivisceral transplants had been given to the recipients.

Study outcomes and limitations: Recipient marrow showed GvH clones, some seen first in ileum or blood. Some patients had graft-donor T cell macrochimerism. In their allografts, the ratios of graft-versus-host to host-versus-graft T cell clones were high.

Repertoires were generated with immunoSEQ multiplex PCR, while TCRdb's copy carries only in-frame clones and drops some. The data contain some 39,000 clones, 90% to 95% of them seen just once; the ten biggest clones take up around 0.22%. This material consisted of unstimulated CD8+ T cells sorted from spleen or lymph node cells, taken before transplant. This receptor was taken from a human donor who was the organ donor for an intestinal transplant.

CDR3 residues: CASSTWTGEDTYEQYF. The DNA for the CDR3 is TGTGCCAGTAGTACCTGGACAGGCGAAGATACCTACGAGCAGTACTTC. The chain recombines TRBV19 with TRBJ2-7; 7 nucleotides match TRBD1. The germline gives CDR1 LNHDA, CDR2 SQIVND (reference sequence). There are 16 residues in the CDR3. Trimming at V came to 4 bases and at J to 2 bases, leaving 11 bases not matched to a gene.